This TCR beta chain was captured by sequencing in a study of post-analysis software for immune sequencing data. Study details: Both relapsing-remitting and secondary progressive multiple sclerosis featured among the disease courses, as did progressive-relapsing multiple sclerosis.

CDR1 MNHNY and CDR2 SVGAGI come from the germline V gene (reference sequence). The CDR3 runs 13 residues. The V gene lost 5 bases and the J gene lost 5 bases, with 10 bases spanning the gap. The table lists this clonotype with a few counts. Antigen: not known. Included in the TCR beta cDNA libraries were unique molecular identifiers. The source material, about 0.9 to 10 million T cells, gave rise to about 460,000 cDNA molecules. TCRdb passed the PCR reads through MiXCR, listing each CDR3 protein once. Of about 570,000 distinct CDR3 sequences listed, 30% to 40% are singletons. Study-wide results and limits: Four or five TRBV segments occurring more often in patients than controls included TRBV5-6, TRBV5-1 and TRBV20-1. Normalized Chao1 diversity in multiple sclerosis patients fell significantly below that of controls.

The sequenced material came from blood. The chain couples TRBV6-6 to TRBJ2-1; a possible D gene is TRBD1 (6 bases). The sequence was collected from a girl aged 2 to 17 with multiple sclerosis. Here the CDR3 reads CASSTSGDNEQFF. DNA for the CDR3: TGTGCCAGCAGTACATCAGGGGACAATGAGCAGTTCTTC.